The 23 T cell receptor beta chains presented below share a single source sample, sequenced in a study of read filtering for tumor transcriptome and immune sequencing. Molecular barcoded adaptors covering alpha/delta and beta/gamma chains were used on roughly 400 ng RNA. TCRdb itself ran the reads through MiXCR, one entry per CDR3 protein. Here the sample spans around 65,000 distinct CDR3 sequences, around a fifth being singletons. The sequenced sample was a population of CD138-negative cells sorted from bone marrow. The receptor source for this set is a donor aged 40 or older with multiple myeloma.

This clonotype was counted ten times or more. The rearrangement joins TRBV28 to TRBJ2-2, with D unclear. The CDR3 is made up of 12 amino acids. Trimming stripped 6 bases from V and 6 bases from J, with 8 bases between. CDR1 MDHEN and CDR2 SYDVKM come from the germline V gene. CDR3 bases: TGTGCCAGCAGCTTAGGACCCGGGGAGCTGTTTTTT. Translation: CASSLGPGELFF.

This clonotype was recorded many times. J is TRBJ1-1 and V is TRBV10-3; 8 bases align to TRBD1. The V segment lost 6 bases and the J segment 2 bases; nucleotides outside the gene matches: 5. The CDR3 consists of 14 residues. Germline V gene lookup returns CDR1 ENHRY and CDR2 SYGVKD. CDR3 amino acids: CAIRGTGENTEAFF. CDR3 sequence (DNA): TGTGCCATCAGGGGGACAGGTGAAAACACTGAAGCTTTCTTT.

Note on this clonotype: This clone may be a read error of a much larger clone one base away. The chain couples TRBV20-1 to TRBJ2-7, with TRBD2 matching over 8 bases. The V gene end was trimmed by 7 bases and the J gene end by 1 base; junction bases not matched to a gene: 18. CDR3 size: 17 residues. Germline CDR1 DFQATT, CDR2 SNEGSKA (reference sequence). The CDR3 sequence is CSVMTGGSGGFSYEQYF. The DNA for the CDR3 is TGCAGTGTAATGACTGGCGGGAGCGGGGGCTTTTCCTACGAGCAGTACTTC.

Ten or more counts support this clonotype. J is TRBJ1-4 and V is TRBV2; TRBD1 matches at 7 bases. This CDR3 has 16 residues. V lost 5 bases, J lost 3 bases, and 9 bases stayed unmatched. CDR1 SNHLY and CDR2 FYNNEI come from the germline V gene. The CDR3 sequence: CASSSRTGTPNEKLFF. In nucleotides, the CDR3 is TGTGCCAGCAGTTCTAGGACAGGTACTCCTAATGAAAAACTGTTTTTT.

The chain combines TRBV5-1 with TRBJ2-1; weak D call: TRBD2 (7 bases). This CDR3 has 14 residues. Per the germline V gene, CDR1 is SGHRS and CDR2 is YFSETQ. V dropped 4 bases and J dropped 8 bases, with 16 bases sitting between them. The CDR3 region is CASSRVGGDHEQFF. DNA of the CDR3: TGCGCCAGCAGCAGAGTAGGGGGGGACCATGAGCAGTTCTTC. Full variable domain (missing parts from reference TRBV5-1 and TRBJ2-1): KAGVTQTPRYLIKTRGQQVTLSCSPISGHRSVSWYQQTPGQGLQFLFEYFSETQRNKGNFPGRFSGRQFSNSRSEMNVSTLELGDSALYLCASSRVGGDHEQFFGPGTRLTVL.

This clonotype was detected ten times or more. This sequence joins TRBV6-2 or TRBV6-3 and TRBJ2-2; TRBD2 aligns across 10 bases. V was pared by 0 bases and J by 4 bases, with 11 bases of the junction left unmatched. Looked up from germline, CDR1 is MNHEY and CDR2 is SVGEGT. The CDR3 is 19 residues long. CDR3 residues: CASSYSRRAGGPGTGELFF. CDR3 bases: TGTGCCAGCAGTTACTCGCGTCGAGCGGGAGGGCCCGGCACCGGGGAGCTGTTTTTT.

On this clonotype itself: A read error is possible here, since a much larger clone lies one base away. This chain links TRBV20-1 with TRBJ1-1; D not resolved. From germline, CDR1 is DFQATT and CDR2 SNEGSKA (reference sequence). This CDR3 spans 11 amino acids. The chain's CDR3 is CSASTSTDAFF. The CDR3, as DNA: TGCAGTGCTAGTACTAGCACTGACGCTTTCTTT.

This clonotype is classed as medium-sized. The V and J genes are TRBV10-3 and TRBJ2-1; 7 nucleotides match TRBD1. The V gene's germline CDR1 is ENHRY and CDR2 SYGVKD. The CDR3 has 14 residues. The ends lost 2 bases at V and 6 bases at J; junction bases unmatched: 4. The CDR3 is CAISEEGAFNEQFF. The CDR3 coding sequence is TGTGCCATCAGTGAGGAGGGGGCCTTCAATGAGCAGTTCTTC.

To note about this clonotype: One base away lies a much larger clone, so this may be a sequencing read error. The V and J genes are TRBV14 and TRBJ2-5, with D perhaps TRBD2 (5 bases). The CDR3 extends over 11 amino acids. CDR1 and CDR2 from the germline V gene are SGHDN and FVKESK. The CDR3 loop is CASSAGETQHF. The CDR3 DNA follows: TGTGCCAGCAGCGCGGGTGAGACCCAGCACTTC.

Details on this clonotype: A read error may account for a junction end that differs from germline. This chain links TRBV2 with TRBJ1-2; D ambiguous. Germline CDR1 SNHLY, CDR2 FYNNEI. The CDR3 runs to 14 residues. The CDR3 reads CASSAGGQIYGCTF. The CDR3 DNA is TGTGCCAGCAGTGCGGGAGGGCAGATATATGGCTGCACCTTC.

The chain is built from TRBV20-1 and TRBJ2-5; perhaps TRBD2 as D (6 bases). CDR1 is DFQATT and CDR2 is SNEGSKA in the germline V gene (reference sequence). The CDR3 runs 13 residues. The CDR3 bases are TGCAGCCCCCCGGAGGGGATCCAAGAGACCCAGTACTTC. This translates into CSPPEGIQETQYF.

Concerning this clonotype itself: This may arise from a read error, as a much more abundant clone is one base away. J is TRBJ1-2 and V is TRBV7-8, with a possible D match to TRBD1 (5 bases). The germline V gene encodes CDR1 SGHVS and CDR2 FQNEAQ. The CDR3 extends over 14 amino acids. V dropped 5 bases and J dropped 7 bases, with 17 bases sitting between them. The CDR3 is CASSDRWGVAGYTF. CDR3 sequence (DNA): TGTGCCAGCAGCGATAGATGGGGGGTAGCTGGCTACACCTTC.

As regards this clonotype: A much larger clone is a single base away; this may be a read error. The chain employs TRBV3-1 and TRBJ2-1; D unresolved. Trimming cost V 0 bases and J 12 bases, with 18 bases left between them. The length of the CDR3 is 15 residues. Germline assignment: CDR1 LGHDT and CDR2 YNNKEL (reference sequence). CDR3 DNA: TGTGCCAGCAGCCAAGATCGCAGCCTAGTCCTTGGGCAGTTCTTC. Its protein product is CASSQDRSLVLGQFF.

The rearrangement joins TRBV5-1 to TRBJ1-3, with a weak D call TRBD1 (6 bases). This CDR3 comprises 14 residues. Germline V gene sequence: CDR1 SGHRS, CDR2 YFSETQ. The ends were cut back, 7 bases at V and 0 bases at J, with 11 bases in the middle. CDR3 residues: CASPRGLSGNTIYF. The CDR3 DNA reads TGCGCCAGCCCTCGGGGGCTCTCTGGAAACACCATATATTTT. Looking up the rest from reference TRBV5-1 and TRBJ1-3 gives the full variable domain: KAGVTQTPRYLIKTRGQQVTLSCSPISGHRSVSWYQQTPGQGLQFLFEYFSETQRNKGNFPGRFSGRQFSNSRSEMNVSTLELGDSALYLCASPRGLSGNTIYFGEGSWLTVV.

This chain links TRBV15 with TRBJ2-4, with D hard to call. From germline, CDR1 is LNHNV and CDR2 YYDKDF (reference sequence). This CDR3 has 19 residues. V dropped 1 base and J dropped 5 bases, with 24 bases sitting between them. The CDR3 is CATSRGRSAEPNSENIQYF. CDR3 sequence (DNA): TGTGCCACCAGCAGAGGCCGGTCCGCGGAACCCAATAGTGAAAACATTCAGTACTTC. The whole variable domain, remainder taken from reference TRBV15 and TRBJ2-4, is DAMVIQNPRYQVTQFGKPVTLSCSQTLNHNVMYWYQQKSSQAPKLLFHYYDKDFNNEADTPDNFQSRRPNTSFCFLDIRSPGLGDTAMYLCATSRGRSAEPNSENIQYFGAGTRLSVL.

This clonotype was seen at least ten times. J is TRBJ2-6 and V is TRBV2; possibly TRBD2 for D (6 bases). The V gene lost 6 bases and the J gene lost 0 bases, with 12 bases spanning the gap. CDR1 is SNHLY and CDR2 is FYNNEI in the germline V gene. CDR3 length equals 16 residues. The CDR3 sequence: CASSGTAYSGANVLTF. In DNA, the CDR3 is TGTGCCAGCAGCGGGACTGCCTACTCTGGGGCCAACGTCCTGACTTTC. Full variable domain (missing parts from reference TRBV2 and TRBJ2-6): EPEVTQTPSHQVTQMGQEVILRCVPISNHLYFYWYRQILGQKVEFLVSFYNNEISEKSEIFDDQFSVERPDGSNFTLKIRSTKLEDSAMYFCASSGTAYSGANVLTFGAGSRLTVL.

This clonotype was observed many times. The rearrangement links TRBV24-1 to TRBJ2-7, with 7 bases identical to TRBD1. The CDR3 runs 12 residues. CDR1 and CDR2 (germline): KGHDR, SFDVKD. Trimming took 4 bases from V and 6 from J; bases not matched to a gene: 2. Here the CDR3 reads CATSDTGVEQYF. The CDR3 nucleotides are TGTGCCACCAGTGACACAGGGGTCGAGCAGTACTTC.

This clonotype was observed at least ten times. The chain joins TRBV7-2 to TRBJ2-1; D is unclear. The CDR3 sequence is 17 residues long. Germline CDR1 reads SGHTA; CDR2 reads FQGNSA. Trimming cost V 5 bases and J 5 bases, with 22 bases left between them. The CDR3 sequence is CASSPLNPSAPNNEQFF. The CDR3 coding sequence is TGTGCCAGCAGCCCGCTTAACCCCAGTGCTCCAAACAATGAGCAGTTCTTC. Together with reference TRBV7-2 and TRBJ2-1, the CDR3 gives the full variable domain: GAGVSQSPSNKVTEKGKDVELRCDPISGHTALYWYRQSLGQGLEFLIYFQGNSAPDKSGLPSDRFSAERTGGSVSTLTIQRTQQEDSAVYLCASSPLNPSAPNNEQFFGPGTRLTVL.

Sample share makes this clonotype medium-sized (0.01 to 0.1%). This chain links TRBV5-4 with TRBJ2-1; 8 bases are shared with TRBD2. The CDR3 is made up of 14 amino acids. J was trimmed by 7 bases and V by 2 bases; bases with no gene match: 5. Germline-derived CDR1 and CDR2 are SGHNT and YYREEE (reference sequence). CDR3 in DNA: TGTGCCAGCAGCTTAGCGGGAGTCGGTAATGAGCAGTTCTTC. Protein product: CASSLAGVGNEQFF.

This clonotype has at least ten counts. The J gene is TRBJ2-6, the V gene TRBV28; no definite D call. The V gene's germline CDR1 is MDHEN and CDR2 SYDVKM. The CDR3 loop spans 16 amino acids. V was cut by 1 base and J by 3 bases, with 10 bases left in between. The CDR3 sequence: CASSLLAELGANVLTF. The CDR3 DNA follows: TGTGCCAGCAGTTTATTGGCGGAGCTTGGGGCCAACGTCCTGACTTTC.

The V and J genes are TRBV5-1 and TRBJ2-1; 8 nucleotides align to TRBD2. The CDR3 loop spans 15 amino acids. With V trimmed by 4 bases and J by 4 bases, 7 bases remained unmatched. Germline values: CDR1 SGHRS, CDR2 YFSETQ. The CDR3 region has the DNA TGCGCCAGCAGCCCAGCGGGAGAGTCGTACAATGAGCAGTTCTTC. This gives the protein CASSPAGESYNEQFF. Together with reference TRBV5-1 and TRBJ2-1, the CDR3 gives the full variable domain: KAGVTQTPRYLIKTRGQQVTLSCSPISGHRSVSWYQQTPGQGLQFLFEYFSETQRNKGNFPGRFSGRQFSNSRSEMNVSTLELGDSALYLCASSPAGESYNEQFFGPGTRLTVL.

This clonotype was counted many times. The chain combines TRBV29-1 with TRBJ2-7; 7 nucleotides match TRBD1. The CDR3 is made up of 13 amino acids. The germline CDR1 and CDR2 sequences are SQVTM and ANQGSEA. V shed 5 bases, J shed 0 bases, and the junction held 4 bases outside the gene matches. The CDR3 loop is CSVQQGSSYEQYF. In DNA form, the CDR3 reads TGCAGCGTTCAACAGGGGAGCTCCTACGAGCAGTACTTC.

With regard to this clonotype: One base away lies a much larger clone, so this may be a sequencing read error. The chain links TRBV7-2 to TRBJ2-4, with TRBD2 as a possible D gene (5 bases). The CDR3 covers 16 residues. Germline lookup yields CDR1 SGHTA and CDR2 FQGNSA. The CDR3 here is CASSARVAQAKNTQYF. CDR3 DNA sequence: TGTGCCAGCAGCGCCCGGGTAGCGCAGGCCAAAAACACTCAGTACTTC. The whole variable domain, remainder taken from reference TRBV7-2 and TRBJ2-4, is GAGVSQSPSNKVTEKGKDVELRCDPISGHTALYWYRQSLGQGLEFLIYFQGNSAPDKSGLPSDRFSAERTGGSVSTLTIQRTQQEDSAVYLCASSARVAQAKNTQYFGAGTRLSVL.